The rows below give T cell receptor beta chains drawn from one sample of a study of PD-1 blockade in mismatch repair-deficient tumors. Using immunoSEQ multiplex PCR, the repertoire was profiled, and TCRdb retains in-frame clones only, with some absent. The sample shows approximately 20,000 clones, almost 85% of them seen only once. This specimen was PBMCs, taken 52 weeks after starting pembrolizumab. These receptors were taken from an adult with mismatch repair-deficient cancer. CDR3s leave out the opening cysteine and the closing phenylalanine or tryptophan. Each record gives: J gene, V gene, D gene, CDR3 protein. A D gene is named only where the DNA matches it firmly.

TRBJ1-2,TRBV2,TRBD1,ASREPGQANYGYT
TRBJ1-6,TRBV6-5,-,ASSTTAGNSPLH
TRBJ2-3,TRBV6-5,TRBD2,ASKPGLAIDTQY
TRBJ1-6,TRBV18,TRBD1,ASSQGGSNSPLH
TRBJ1-1,TRBV19,TRBD1,ASSIGQGNTEAF
TRBJ2-5,TRBV18,TRBD2,ASSGLSGKETQY
TRBJ2-7,TRBV6-1,TRBD1,ASSEEDRGGNYEQY
TRBJ2-5,TRBV14,TRBD1,ASSGDRVRETQY
TRBJ2-7,TRBV7-3,-,ASSLLPGNHEQY
TRBJ2-1,TRBV11-2,TRBD2,ASSRAGGNEQF
TRBJ2-7,TRBV5-1,-,ASSLVPRGYEQY
TRBJ2-7,TRBV9,TRBD1,ASSDGQGSYEQY
TRBJ1-1,TRBV28,TRBD1,ASRGQVAGTEAF
TRBJ1-2,TRBV7-3,-,ASSLSAVDSPDGYT
TRBJ2-1,TRBV28,-,ASRQDFIQF
TRBJ1-2,TRBV28,-,ASSLGEYGYT
TRBJ1-1,TRBV9,TRBD1,ASSVTGMNTEAF
TRBJ2-3,TRBV7-3,TRBD2,ASSFISRGLAGDTQY
TRBJ1-1,TRBV28,TRBD1,ASSSGQGDEAF
TRBJ2-7,TRBV9,-,ASSGAGDEQY
TRBJ2-1,TRBV10-3,TRBD2,AISEASGGYGRF
TRBJ1-1,TRBV10-3,-,AISEGTLMAF
TRBJ1-1,TRBV18,TRBD1,ASSLLRGEAF
TRBJ2-5,TRBV5-4,TRBD2,ASSPDGGRAGETQY
TRBJ1-1,TRBV2,TRBD1,ASILDRANTEAF
TRBJ2-1,TRBV7-6,-,ASSLGGRGRGGNEQF
TRBJ2-7,TRBV6-5,-,ASSLSGVIYEQY
TRBJ1-5,TRBV28,-,ASGMTPRDKTYSNQPQH
TRBJ2-5,TRBV6-1,TRBD2,ASSVGTSGETQY
TRBJ2-4,TRBV27,TRBD2,ASSPGGVGTKNIQY
TRBJ1-2,TRBV7-9,TRBD1,ASSARDSNYGYT
TRBJ2-7,TRBV19,TRBD2,ASSISGINEQY
TRBJ1-2,TRBV9,-,ASSPRGSGYT
TRBJ1-1,TRBV6-5,-,ASSYRSNTEAF
TRBJ2-3,TRBV28,-,ASMTLAPDTQY
TRBJ1-2,TRBV30,-,AWSVFRRNYGYT
TRBJ1-2,TRBV5-5,TRBD1,ASGLTGDGYT
TRBJ2-3,TRBV19,TRBD2,ASRAGDLTDTQY
TRBJ2-7,TRBV6-1,-,ASSENNRVYSYEQY
TRBJ1-2,TRBV19,TRBD1,ASKDRVLSNYGYT
TRBJ1-1,TRBV7-3,TRBD1,ASSLTPRDRGNTEAF
TRBJ1-2,TRBV18,TRBD1,ASSSGQGDYGYT
TRBJ1-2,TRBV2,TRBD1,ASNLAGTGDGYT
TRBJ2-2,TRBV19,-,ASKAVNTGELF
TRBJ2-3,TRBV13,-,ASSSRGSTDTQY
TRBJ2-7,TRBV5-1,TRBD1,ASSQEGAVGSEQY
TRBJ2-1,TRBV4-2,TRBD2,ASSREWREDNEQF
TRBJ1-1,TRBV19,-,ASNPQAHTRAF
TRBJ2-5,TRBV11-2,-,ASSRGAEETQY